This TCR beta chain was sequenced during a study of blood T cell repertoires in COVID-19 (dated by TCRdb to the early 2020s). Study-level background: Samples covering the acute and convalescent phases of COVID-19 were provided by collaborators in the United States, Italy and Spain. The repertoires were released in a freely available public database intended as a resource for research on the immune response to SARS-CoV-2. The dataset comprised deeply sampled blood TCRbeta repertoires from subjects exposed to, actively infected with, or recovered from COVID-19. The sample metadata nearly always contained a de-identified subject ID, COVID-19 status, age in years and sex. Samples were obtained from the ongoing ImmuneRACE study (first 160 participants) and from over 1,000 subjects provided by 6 global collaborators. Where available, HLA class I and class II types were taken from metadata supplied by the sample provider and were not determined by assay-based typing. The material from the prospective study consisted of cDNA or gDNA derived from T cells, B-cell-depleted T cells, or PBMCs. The paper's findings and limits, for the study overall: How much clinical and demographic metadata was included differed by source and by participant, and the metadata was provided uncurated.

TCRbeta CDR3 regions were amplified from genomic DNA using the immunoSEQ Assay, a bias-controlled multiplex PCR. Processing in the source paper ran as follows. The number of nucleated cells in each sample was estimated by amplification of reference gene primers within the assay. To quantify the absolute abundance of each unique TCRbeta CDR3 rearrangement, sequence reads were collapsed and filtered. For each sample, productive Simpson clonality was calculated as the square root of Simpson's diversity index across productive rearrangements. TCRdb's version of the immuneACCESS table is confined to in-frame rearrangements and falls short of the full clone set. An unresolved V gene accounts for under half of the shortfall where checked; the remainder is of unknown origin. The V and J calls and clone size come from that table; D and trimming were worked out from the DNA. Counted in this sample were around 250,000 clones; over 80% of them appeared once. The ten most abundant clones make up 3% to 3.5% of the sample.

Participants in the prospective study were enrolled through a virtual design, were aged roughly 18 to 100 years, and lived in roughly 24 United States geographic areas. To assign participants to cohorts, the prospective study relied on clinical history that participants themselves reported in a screening survey and a study questionnaire. Exposed participants were defined as having been in contact with someone with a PCR-confirmed or clinician-diagnosed COVID-19 case within 2 weeks of study entry. Each participant in the prospective study had whole blood, serum and a nasopharyngeal or oropharyngeal swab collected by mobile phlebotomists. Participants in the prospective study had the option to provide additional blood draws and questionnaires over a roughly 2-month period. Blood samples from the prospective study were shipped frozen or at room temperature prior to DNA extraction. A note on this clone: Its antigen is unknown. No per-base quality is available; no much larger clone lies one base away.

The TCR originated in a woman aged 40 to 50 who had been exposed to COVID-19. Input material: PBMCs or T cells enriched from blood (not recorded which).

The DNA sequence is TGTGCCAGCAGCTTATCTGAGCGGGGGCGATACGAGCAGTACTTC. Its coded protein is CASSLSERGRYEQYF. Recombination connected TRBV13 to TRBJ2-7; TRBD2 matches 8 bases in the middle. V is pruned by 2 bases and J by 4 bases, leaving 7 bases of the junction without a gene match. The germline V gene (reference sequence) specifies PRHDT as CDR1 and FYEKMQ as CDR2. The CDR3 goes from the cysteine to the phenylalanine over 15 residues. Only the CDR3 portion is preserved as DNA: 45 bases, with reading frame beginning at the first base.